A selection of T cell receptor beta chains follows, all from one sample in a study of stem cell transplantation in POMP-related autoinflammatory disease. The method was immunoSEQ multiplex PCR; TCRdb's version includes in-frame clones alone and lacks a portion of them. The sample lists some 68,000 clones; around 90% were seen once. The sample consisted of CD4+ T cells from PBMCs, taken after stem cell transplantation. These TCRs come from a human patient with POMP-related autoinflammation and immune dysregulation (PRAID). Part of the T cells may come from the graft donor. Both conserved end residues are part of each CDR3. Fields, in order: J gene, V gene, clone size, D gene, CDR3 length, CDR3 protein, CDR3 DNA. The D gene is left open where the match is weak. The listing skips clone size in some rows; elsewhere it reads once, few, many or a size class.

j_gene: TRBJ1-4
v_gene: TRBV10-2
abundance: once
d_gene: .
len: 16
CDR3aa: CASARFTAATNEKLFF
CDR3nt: TGCGCCAGCGCCAGGTTTACAGCTGCAACTAATGAAAAACTGTTTTTT

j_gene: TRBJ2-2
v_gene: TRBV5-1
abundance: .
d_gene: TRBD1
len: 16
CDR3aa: CASSLEGQMNTGELFF
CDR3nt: TGCGCCAGCAGCTTGGAGGGACAGATGAACACCGGGGAGCTGTTTTTT

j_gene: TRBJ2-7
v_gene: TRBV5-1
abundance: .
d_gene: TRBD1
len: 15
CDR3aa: CASSVGTGGSYEQYF
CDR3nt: TGCGCCAGCAGCGTAGGGACAGGGGGCTCCTACGAGCAGTACTTC

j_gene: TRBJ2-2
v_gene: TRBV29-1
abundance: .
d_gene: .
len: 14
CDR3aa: CSVEGTTNTGELFF
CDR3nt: TGCAGCGTTGAAGGGACGACGAACACCGGGGAGCTGTTTTTT

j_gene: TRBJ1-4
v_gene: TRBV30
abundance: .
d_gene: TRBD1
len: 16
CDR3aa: CAWSVGTGRTNEKLFF
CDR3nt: TGTGCCTGGAGTGTAGGGACAGGTCGGACTAATGAAAAACTGTTTTTT

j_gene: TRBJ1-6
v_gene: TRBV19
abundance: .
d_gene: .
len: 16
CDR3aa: CASSIVRGPGNSPLHF
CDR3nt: TGTGCCAGTAGTATCGTTAGGGGACCTGGGAATTCACCCCTCCACTTT

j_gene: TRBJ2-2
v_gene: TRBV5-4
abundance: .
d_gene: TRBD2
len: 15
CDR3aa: CASSLRLAGEEELFF
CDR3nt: TGTGCCAGCAGCTTACGACTAGCGGGGGAAGAGGAGCTGTTTTTT

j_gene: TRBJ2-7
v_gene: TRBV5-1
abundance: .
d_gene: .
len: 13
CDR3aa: CASSFGRAYEQYF
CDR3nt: TGCGCCAGCAGCTTCGGCAGGGCCTACGAGCAGTACTTC

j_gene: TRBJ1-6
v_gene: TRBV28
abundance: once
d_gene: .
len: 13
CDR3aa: CASSPLSNSPLHF
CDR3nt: TGTGCCAGCAGTCCCCTCTCGAATTCACCCCTCCACTTT

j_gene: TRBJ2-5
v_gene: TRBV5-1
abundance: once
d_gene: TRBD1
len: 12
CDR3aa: CASSQGDETQYF
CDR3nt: TGCGCCAGCAGCCAGGGGGACGAGACCCAGTACTTC

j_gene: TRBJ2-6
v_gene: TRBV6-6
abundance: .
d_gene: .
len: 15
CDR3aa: CASNGAGSGANVLTF
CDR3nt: TGTGCCTCAAACGGGGCCGGCTCTGGGGCCAACGTCCTGACTTTC

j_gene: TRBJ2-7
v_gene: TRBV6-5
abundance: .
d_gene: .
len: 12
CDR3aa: CASRRTSYEQYF
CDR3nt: TGTGCCAGCAGAAGGACATCCTACGAGCAGTACTTC

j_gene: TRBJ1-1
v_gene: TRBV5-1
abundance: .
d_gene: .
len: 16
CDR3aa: CASSFRPMGDNTEAFF
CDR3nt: TGCGCCAGCAGCTTCCGCCCTATGGGGGACAACACTGAAGCTTTCTTT

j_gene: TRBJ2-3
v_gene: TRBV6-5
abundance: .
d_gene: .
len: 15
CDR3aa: CASSYSVLSTDTQYF
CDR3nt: TGTGCCAGCAGTTATAGCGTTTTAAGCACAGATACGCAGTATTTT

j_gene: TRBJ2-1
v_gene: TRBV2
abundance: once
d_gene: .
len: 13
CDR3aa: CASTQVLFGTTFF
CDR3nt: TGTGCCAGCACCCAAGTGCTATTCGGTACTACTTTCTTC

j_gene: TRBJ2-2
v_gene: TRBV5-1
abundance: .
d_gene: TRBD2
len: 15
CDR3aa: CASSPLAGGTGELFF
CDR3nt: TGCGCCAGCAGCCCGCTAGCGGGGGGCACCGGGGAGCTGTTTTTT

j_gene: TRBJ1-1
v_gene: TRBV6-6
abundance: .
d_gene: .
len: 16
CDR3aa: CASNTLTGAMNTEAFF
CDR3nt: TGTGCCAGCAATACGCTGACCGGGGCGATGAACACTGAAGCTTTCTTT

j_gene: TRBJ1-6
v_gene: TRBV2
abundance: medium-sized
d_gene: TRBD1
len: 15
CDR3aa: CASSIGQVNNSPLHF
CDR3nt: TGTGCCAGCAGTATAGGACAGGTTAATAATTCACCCCTCCACTTT

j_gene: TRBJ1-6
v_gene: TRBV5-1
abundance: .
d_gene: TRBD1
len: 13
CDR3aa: CASSTGENSPLHF
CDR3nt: TGCGCCAGCAGTACAGGGGAAAATTCACCCCTCCACTTT

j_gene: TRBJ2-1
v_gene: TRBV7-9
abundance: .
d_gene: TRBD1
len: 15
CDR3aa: CASSAGQGGYNEQFF
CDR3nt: TGTGCCAGCAGCGCGGGACAGGGGGGCTACAATGAGCAGTTCTTC

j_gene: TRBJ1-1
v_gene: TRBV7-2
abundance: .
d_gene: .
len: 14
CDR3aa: CASSAIGGGTEAFF
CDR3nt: TGTGCCAGCAGCGCGATAGGGGGGGGGACTGAAGCTTTCTTT

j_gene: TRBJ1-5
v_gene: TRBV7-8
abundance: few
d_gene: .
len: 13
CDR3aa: CASSSPGNQPQHF
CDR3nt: TGTGCCAGCAGCTCCCCGGGCAATCAGCCCCAGCATTTT

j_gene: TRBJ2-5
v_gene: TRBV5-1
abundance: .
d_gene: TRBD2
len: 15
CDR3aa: CASSKRTSGQETQYF
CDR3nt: TGCGCCAGCAGCAAAAGGACTAGCGGCCAAGAGACCCAGTACTTC

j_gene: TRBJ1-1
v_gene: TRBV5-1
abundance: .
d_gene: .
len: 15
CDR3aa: CASSPEGHLNTEAFF
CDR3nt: TGCGCCAGCAGCCCGGAGGGACATTTGAACACTGAAGCTTTCTTT

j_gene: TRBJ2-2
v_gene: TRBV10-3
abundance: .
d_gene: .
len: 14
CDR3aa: CAISAILDTGELFF
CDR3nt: TGTGCCATCAGTGCGATCCTTGACACCGGGGAGCTGTTTTTT

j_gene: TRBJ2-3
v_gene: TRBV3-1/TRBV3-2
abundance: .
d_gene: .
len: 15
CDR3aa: CASSQGTTRTDTQYF
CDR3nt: TGTGCCAGCAGCCAAGGAACAACACGCACAGATACGCAGTATTTT

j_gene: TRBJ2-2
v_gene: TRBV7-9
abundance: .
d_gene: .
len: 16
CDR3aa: CASCSWTPRGTGELFF
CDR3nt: TGTGCCAGCTGCTCCTGGACTCCCCGAGGCACCGGGGAGCTGTTTTTT

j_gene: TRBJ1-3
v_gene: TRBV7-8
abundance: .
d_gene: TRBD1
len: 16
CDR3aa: CASSLFATGSGNTIYF
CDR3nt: TGTGCCAGCAGCTTATTCGCGACAGGGTCCGGAAACACCATATATTTT

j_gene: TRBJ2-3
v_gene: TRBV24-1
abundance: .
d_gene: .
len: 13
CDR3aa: CATSVSSTDTQYF
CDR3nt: TGTGCCACCAGTGTGTCGAGCACAGATACGCAGTATTTT

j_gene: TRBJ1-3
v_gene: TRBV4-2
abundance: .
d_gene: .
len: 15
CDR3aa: CASSRPEGSGNTIYF
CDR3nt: TGTGCCAGCAGCCGGCCCGAAGGTTCTGGAAACACCATATATTTT

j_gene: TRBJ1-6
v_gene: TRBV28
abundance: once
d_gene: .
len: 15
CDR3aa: CASSQGTAGNSPLHF
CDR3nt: TGTGCCAGCAGCCAGGGGACTGCCGGAAATTCACCCCTCCACTTT

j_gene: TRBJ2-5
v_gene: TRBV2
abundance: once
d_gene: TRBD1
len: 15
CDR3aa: CASRARTGGLGTQYF
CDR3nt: TGTGCCAGCAGGGCCCGGACAGGTGGACTCGGGACCCAGTACTTC

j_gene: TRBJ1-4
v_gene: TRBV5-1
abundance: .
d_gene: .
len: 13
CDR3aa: CASSPGTYGKLFF
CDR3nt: TGCGCCAGCAGCCCGGGGACGTATGGAAAACTGTTTTTT

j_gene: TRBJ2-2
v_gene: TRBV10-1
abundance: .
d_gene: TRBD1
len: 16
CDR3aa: CASSDAGTANTGELFF
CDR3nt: TGCGCCAGCAGCGACGCCGGGACAGCGAACACCGGGGAGCTGTTTTTT

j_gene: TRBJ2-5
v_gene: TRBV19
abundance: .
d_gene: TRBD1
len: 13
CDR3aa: CASRDRVRETQYF
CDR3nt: TGTGCCAGTAGGGACAGGGTGAGAGAGACCCAGTACTTC

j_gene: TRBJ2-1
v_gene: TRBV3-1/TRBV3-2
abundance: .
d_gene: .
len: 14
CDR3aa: CASSAVGTYNEQFF
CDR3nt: TGTGCCAGCAGTGCCGTGGGGACCTACAATGAGCAGTTCTTC

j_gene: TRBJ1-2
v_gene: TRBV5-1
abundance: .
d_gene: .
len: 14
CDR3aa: CASSLVGGSSGYTF
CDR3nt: TGCGCCAGCAGCTTGGTTGGGGGAAGTAGCGGCTACACCTTC

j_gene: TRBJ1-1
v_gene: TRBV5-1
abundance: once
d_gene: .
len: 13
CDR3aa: CASSLTGLGEAFF
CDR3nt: TGCGCCAGCAGCTTAACAGGGCTCGGAGAAGCTTTCTTT

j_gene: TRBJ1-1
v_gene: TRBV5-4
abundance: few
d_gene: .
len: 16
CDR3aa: CASSPDSSTVNTEAFF
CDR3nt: TGTGCCAGCAGCCCGGACAGCTCAACCGTGAACACTGAAGCTTTCTTT

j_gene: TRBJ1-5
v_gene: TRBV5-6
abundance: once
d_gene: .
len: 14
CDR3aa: CASSRTGRDEPQHF
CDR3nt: TGTGCCAGCAGCAGAACCGGACGGGATGAGCCCCAGCATTTT

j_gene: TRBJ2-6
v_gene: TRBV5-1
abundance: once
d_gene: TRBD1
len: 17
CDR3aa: CASSFDRGLRWANVLTF
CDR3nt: TGCGCCAGCAGCTTCGACAGGGGTCTTAGGTGGGCCAACGTCCTGACTTTC

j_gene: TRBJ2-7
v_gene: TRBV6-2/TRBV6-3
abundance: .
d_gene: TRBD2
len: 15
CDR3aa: CASSPQLLAGGEQYF
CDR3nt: TGTGCCAGCAGTCCCCAGCTACTAGCGGGGGGGGAGCAGTACTTC

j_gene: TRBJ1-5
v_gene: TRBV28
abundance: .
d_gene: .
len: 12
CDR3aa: CASSRENQPQHF
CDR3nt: TGTGCCAGCAGTCGAGAAAATCAGCCCCAGCATTTT

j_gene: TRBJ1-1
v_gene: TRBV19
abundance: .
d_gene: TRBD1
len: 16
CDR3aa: CASSDRQGGVFTEAFF
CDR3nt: TGTGCCAGTAGTGATCGACAGGGGGGGGTGTTCACTGAAGCTTTCTTT

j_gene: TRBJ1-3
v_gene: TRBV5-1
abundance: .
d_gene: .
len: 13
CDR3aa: CASRGVAGNTIYF
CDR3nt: TGCGCCAGCAGAGGGGTAGCTGGAAACACCATATATTTT

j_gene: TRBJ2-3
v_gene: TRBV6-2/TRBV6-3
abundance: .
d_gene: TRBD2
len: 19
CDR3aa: CASSYSELAGGRLTDTQYF
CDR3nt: TGTGCCAGCAGTTACTCGGAGTTAGCGGGGGGGCGCTTAACAGATACGCAGTATTTT

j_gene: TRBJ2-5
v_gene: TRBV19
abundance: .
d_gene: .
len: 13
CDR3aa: CASTIEGGETQYF
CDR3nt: TGTGCCAGTACGATCGAGGGTGGGGAGACCCAGTACTTC

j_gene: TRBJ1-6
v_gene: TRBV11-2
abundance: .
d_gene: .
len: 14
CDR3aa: CASSLTAYNSPLHF
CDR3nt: TGTGCCAGCAGCTTAACAGCCTATAATTCACCCCTCCACTTT

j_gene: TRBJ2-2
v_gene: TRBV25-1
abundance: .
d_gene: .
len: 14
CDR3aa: CASSEWAGTGELFF
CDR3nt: TGTGCCAGCAGTGAATGGGCGGGCACCGGGGAGCTGTTTTTT

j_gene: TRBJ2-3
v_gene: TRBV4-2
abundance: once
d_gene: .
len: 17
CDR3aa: CASSQLSGTTSTDTQYF
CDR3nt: TGTGCCAGCAGCCAACTCTCTGGGACCACATCTACGGATACGCAGTATTTT

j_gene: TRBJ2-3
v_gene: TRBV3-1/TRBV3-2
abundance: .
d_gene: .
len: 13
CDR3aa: CASSQVQGDTQYF
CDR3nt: TGTGCCAGCAGCCAAGTCCAGGGAGATACGCAGTATTTT

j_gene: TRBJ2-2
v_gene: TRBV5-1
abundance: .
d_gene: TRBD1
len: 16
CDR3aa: CASSWKDRGRTGELFF
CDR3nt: TGCGCCAGCAGCTGGAAGGACAGGGGGCGGACCGGGGAGCTGTTTTTT

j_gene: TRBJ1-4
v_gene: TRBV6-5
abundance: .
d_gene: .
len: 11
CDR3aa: CASFGGEKLFF
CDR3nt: TGTGCCAGCTTTGGCGGGGAAAAACTGTTTTTT

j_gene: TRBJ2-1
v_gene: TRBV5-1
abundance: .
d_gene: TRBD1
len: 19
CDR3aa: CASSSPNSTGGFSYNEQFF
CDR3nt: TGCGCCAGCAGCTCCCCGAACTCGACAGGGGGCTTTTCCTACAATGAGCAGTTCTTC

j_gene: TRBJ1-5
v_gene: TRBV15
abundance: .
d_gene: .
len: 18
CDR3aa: CATSRAVGTAGVYQPQHF
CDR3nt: TGTGCCACCAGCAGAGCCGTAGGAACAGCCGGGGTATATCAGCCCCAGCATTTT